The 32 T cell receptor beta chains presented below share a single source sample, sequenced in a study of OX40 agonist ivuxolimab in advanced cancers. TCRdb keeps only in-frame clones here, not all; method: immunoSEQ multiplex PCR. Altogether approximately 60,000 clones are present, more than 80% being singletons, with the ten largest covering over 11%. Sequenced here: CD4+ or CD8+ T cells sorted from blood, sampled in a trial of the OX40 agonist ivuxolimab. Receptor source: an adult with an advanced solid tumor such as melanoma, head and neck, liver or kidney cancer.

The chain joins TRBV5-8 to TRBJ1-1; 9 bases fit TRBD1. In germline, CDR1 is SGHTS, CDR2 YDEGEE. The CDR3 extends over 14 amino acids. V was clipped by 4 bases and J by 4 bases; unmatched bases: 5. The CDR3 region has the DNA TGTGCCAGCAGCGTGGGACAGGGTGCCACTGAAGCTTTCTTT. Protein product: CASSVGQGATEAFF. Based on the CDR3 plus reference TRBV5-8 and TRBJ1-1, the full variable domain is EAGVTQSPTHLIKTRGQQATLRCSPISGHTSVYWYQQALGLGLQFLLWYDEGEERNRGNFPPRFSGRQFPNYSSELNVNALELEDSALYLCASSVGQGATEAFFGQGTRLTVV.

The J gene is TRBJ2-1, the V gene TRBV27, with D possibly matching TRBD2 (5 bases). Germline assignment: CDR1 MNHEY and CDR2 SMNVEV (reference sequence). Trimming removed 0 bases at V and 1 base at J, with 10 bases between. This CDR3 region has 16 residues. The CDR3 DNA reads as TGTGCCAGCAGTTTATCTCCGGGGAGATCCTACAATGAGCAGTTCTTC. Its translation: CASSLSPGRSYNEQFF.

The chain recombines TRBV7-9 with TRBJ1-1; D ambiguous. This CDR3 has 15 amino acids. Looked up from germline, CDR1 is SEHNR and CDR2 is FQNEAQ (reference sequence). V lost 6 bases to trimming and J lost 1 base, with 15 bases between them. CDR3 DNA: TGTGCCAGCAGTCCACCCGGGCGACGGAACACTGAAGCTTTCTTT. This sequence encodes CASSPPGRRNTEAFF.

The chain recombines TRBV13 with TRBJ1-1, with 10 bases identical to TRBD1. Germline V lookup: CDR1 PRHDT, CDR2 FYEKMQ (reference sequence). V lost 5 bases to trimming and J lost 6 bases; unmatched junction nucleotides: 6. The CDR3 sequence is 14 residues long. The CDR3 DNA sequence: TGTGCCAGCAGCAAGGGACAGGGGAAACCTGAAGCTTTCTTT. Amino acid sequence: CASSKGQGKPEAFF.

The V and J genes are TRBV5-4 and TRBJ2-7, with D perhaps TRBD1 or TRBD2 (5 bases each). The V end was cut by 0 bases, the J end by 0 bases, with 7 bases between. The germline gives CDR1 SGHNT, CDR2 YYREEE (reference sequence). This CDR3 has 14 residues. The CDR3 nucleotides read TGTGCCAGCAGCTTGGCAGGGACCTCCTACGAGCAGTACTTC. It specifies CASSLAGTSYEQYF.

Note on this clone: The sample contains more than one DNA sequence encoding this CDR3. The chain has TRBV7-9 and TRBJ2-1, with 11 bases that match TRBD2. Per germline, CDR1 SEHNR and CDR2 FQNEAQ (reference sequence). The CDR3 has 17 amino acids. J lost 2 bases, V lost 2 bases, and 5 bases had no gene match. CDR3 amino acids: CASSLSASGGPYNEQFF. CDR3 in DNA: TGTGCCAGCAGCTTATCGGCTAGCGGGGGGCCCTACAATGAGCAGTTCTTC.

V and J are TRBV19 and TRBJ1-5; 8 bases agree with TRBD1. Germline values: CDR1 LNHDA, CDR2 SQIVND (reference sequence). CDR3 size: 16 residues. Germline trimming cut 3 bases from V and 1 base from J; bases unmatched to any gene: 5. The DNA for the CDR3 is TGTGCCAGTAGTATGGCAGGGGGCAGGAGCAATCAGCCCCAGCATTTT. It specifies CASSMAGGRSNQPQHF.

J is TRBJ2-7 and V is TRBV11-2; D may be TRBD2 (5 bases). V lost 2 bases to trimming and J lost 5 bases, with 7 bases between them. This CDR3 contains 12 residues. Looked up from germline, CDR1 is SGHAT and CDR2 is FQNNGV. CDR3 in amino acids: CASSLSGNEQYF. The DNA of the CDR3 is TGTGCCAGCAGCTTATCCGGGAACGAGCAGTACTTC.

The gene calls are TRBV25-1 and TRBJ2-5, with no clear D. The V gene lost 2 bases and the J gene lost 5 bases, with 12 bases spanning the gap. The CDR3 consists of 14 residues. CDR1 and CDR2 (germline): MGHDK, SYGVNS. DNA of the CDR3: TGTGCCAGCAGTGAAAAAAAGTTTAGGGAGACCCAGTACTTC. As protein: CASSEKKFRETQYF.

V usage is TRBV12-5 and J usage is TRBJ2-7; possibly TRBD1 for D (6 bases). The V and J ends lost 6 bases and 7 bases respectively, with 13 bases between them. CDR3 length: 12 residues. Germline V gene sequence: CDR1 LGHNT, CDR2 FRNRAP. The CDR3 region has the DNA TGTGCTAGTGGCACAAACAGGGTTGAGCAGTACTTC. Protein sequence: CASGTNRVEQYF.

The CDR3 coding sequence is TGTGCCAGCAGTAGGGGGGAGGACGCCAATGAGCAGTTCTTC. The encoded protein is CASSRGEDANEQFF. J is TRBJ2-1 and V is TRBV27, with D perhaps matching TRBD1 or TRBD2 (6 bases each). Trimming cost V 5 bases and J 6 bases, with 14 bases left between them. The CDR3 is 14 residues long. Germline lookup yields CDR1 MNHEY and CDR2 SMNVEV (reference sequence).

In its sample, this clone was seen once. The genes are TRBV19 and TRBJ2-1, with 12 positions matching TRBD2. The CDR3 runs to 13 residues. Germline CDR1 reads LNHDA; CDR2 reads SQIVND (reference sequence). The J segment lost 7 bases and the V segment lost 6 bases, leaving 1 base of the junction unmatched. The CDR3 DNA reads TGTGCCAGTAGCGGACTAGCGGGGAATGAGCAGTTCTTC. Its translation is CASSGLAGNEQFF.

In its sample, this clone was seen a few times. The rearrangement links TRBV28 to TRBJ2-3; no definite D call. V dropped 3 bases and J dropped 1 base, with 8 bases sitting between them. Germline lookup yields CDR1 MDHEN and CDR2 SYDVKM. The CDR3 is made up of 14 amino acids. CDR3: CASSFVQRTDTQYF. CDR3 DNA: TGTGCCAGCAGTTTCGTACAGCGCACAGATACGCAGTATTTT.

This chain links TRBV19 with TRBJ2-3, with 8 bases aligning to TRBD1. The CDR3 is made up of 16 amino acids. Germline CDR1 LNHDA, CDR2 SQIVND (reference sequence). The V segment lost 2 bases and the J segment 4 bases; nucleotides outside the gene matches: 8. CDR3 region: CASSISRQGWADTQYF. The CDR3 bases are TGTGCCAGTAGTATATCGCGACAGGGGTGGGCAGATACGCAGTATTTT.

V gene TRBV28 combines with J gene TRBJ2-5; no clear D. Trimming took off 4 bases at V and 5 bases at J, with 2 bases between the two ends. From germline, CDR1 is MDHEN and CDR2 SYDVKM. The CDR3 consists of 10 residues. The CDR3 DNA is TGTGCCAGCAGTTACGAGACCCAGTACTTC. This translates into CASSYETQYF. Supplemented by reference TRBV28 and TRBJ2-5, the full variable domain reads DVKVTQSSRYLVKRTGEKVFLECVQDMDHENMFWYRQDPGLGLRLIYFSYDVKMKEKGDIPEGYSVSREKKERFSLILESASTNQTSMYLCASSYETQYFGPGTRLLVL.

The chain carries TRBV7-9 and TRBJ2-1; 10 bases are shared with TRBD1. CDR1 and CDR2 from the germline V gene are SEHNR and FQNEAQ (reference sequence). The CDR3 sequence is 15 residues long. J lost 5 bases, V lost 6 bases, and 7 bases had no gene match. The CDR3 region is CASRSTGGVHNEQFF. DNA of the CDR3: TGTGCCAGCAGATCGACAGGGGGCGTACACAATGAGCAGTTCTTC.

This chain connects TRBV9 to TRBJ1-5; D unresolved. Germline CDR1 is SGDLS and CDR2 is YYNGEE. The CDR3 is 13 amino acids. The germline V and J ends were trimmed by 0 bases and 7 bases, with 8 bases remaining between them. The CDR3 nucleotides are TGTGCCAGCAGCGTAGGGTTGGGACAGCCCCAGCATTTT. As protein: CASSVGLGQPQHF.

Only one count was recorded for this clone. The chain carries TRBV27 and TRBJ2-1; 7 nucleotides agree with TRBD2. This CDR3 comprises 14 residues. Germline-derived CDR1 and CDR2 are MNHEY and SMNVEV (reference sequence). V shed 4 bases and J 3 bases; nucleotides not matched to a gene: 3. For the CDR3, the DNA is TGTGCCAGCAGTTCCGGGGGGATCTACAATGAGCAGTTCTTC. Translation gives CASSSGGIYNEQFF.

This chain links TRBV9 with TRBJ1-4; D call uncertain. CDR1 and CDR2 (germline): SGDLS, YYNGEE. V dropped 4 bases and J dropped 7 bases, with 23 bases sitting between them. This CDR3 comprises 17 residues. The CDR3 is CASSLQEHRPVGEKLFF. CDR3 nucleotides: TGTGCCAGCAGCCTTCAGGAACACAGACCCGTGGGTGAAAAACTGTTTTTT.

This clone was seen just once. CDR3 in amino acids: CASTSSLGMNTEAFF. In DNA form, the CDR3 reads TGTGCCAGCACCTCGAGTCTGGGAATGAACACTGAAGCTTTCTTT. The V gene is TRBV4-2, the J gene TRBJ1-1; D is unclear. CDR1 and CDR2 from the germline V gene are LGHNA and YNFKEQ. Between the trimmed V and J ends, which lost 7 bases and 0 bases, there was a span of 15 bases. The CDR3 has 15 residues.

The V call is TRBV5-1, the J call TRBJ2-7, with 8 bases aligning to TRBD1. V trimming: 0 bases; J trimming: 7 bases; junction bases outside the gene matches: 3. Germline CDR1 SGHRS, CDR2 YFSETQ. This CDR3 spans 13 amino acids. Written as DNA, the CDR3 is TGCGCCAGCAGCTTGGGGACAGGGTGGGAGCAGTACTTC. It codes for CASSLGTGWEQYF.

The chain combines TRBV2 with TRBJ2-3; TRBD2 matches 11 bases. V shed 7 bases, J shed 5 bases, and the junction held 23 bases outside the gene matches. This CDR3 has 20 residues. Looked up from germline, CDR1 is SNHLY and CDR2 is FYNNEI. CDR3: CASTRGSSGRSYRVGDTQYF. CDR3 nucleotide sequence: TGTGCCAGCACCCGAGGATCTAGCGGGAGGTCGTATAGGGTTGGAGATACGCAGTATTTT.

The gene calls are TRBV29-1 and TRBJ1-2; no firm D call. Germline CDR1 SQVTM, CDR2 ANQGSEA. The CDR3 totals 13 residues. Trimming shortened V by 4 bases and J by 1 base, and 10 bases separated the two germline ends. This chain's CDR3 is CSVVVGSNYGYTF. CDR3 nucleotides: TGCAGCGTTGTCGTGGGAAGTAACTATGGCTACACCTTC.

V usage is TRBV5-8 and J usage is TRBJ2-7; D not certain. Germline V gene lookup returns CDR1 SGHTS and CDR2 YDEGEE. The CDR3 covers 13 residues. Deletions cut 0 bases from V and 6 bases from J, with 10 bases between. The CDR3 reads CASSLAIGFEQYF. The CDR3 DNA reads TGTGCCAGCAGCTTGGCAATCGGGTTCGAGCAGTACTTC.

V usage is TRBV4-1 and J usage is TRBJ1-1, with TRBD1 identical over 9 bases. The CDR3 totals 15 residues. V was clipped by 5 bases and J by 2 bases; unmatched bases: 6. The germline CDR1 and CDR2 sequences are MGHRA and YSYEKL. The CDR3 nucleotides read TGCGCCAGCAGCTACCGACAGGGGGTAAACACTGAAGCTTTCTTT. This sequence encodes CASSYRQGVNTEAFF.

In this sample, this clone turned up a few times. This chain connects TRBV5-4 to TRBJ1-1; tentatively, D is TRBD1 (5 bases). Germline-derived CDR1 and CDR2 are SGHNT and YYREEE (reference sequence). CDR3 length equals 14 residues. V was clipped by 4 bases and J by 4 bases, with 14 bases between them. The DNA of the CDR3 is TGTGCCAGCAGCCTCGGGGCAGGGAGCACTGAAGCTTTCTTT. Encoded protein: CASSLGAGSTEAFF. The full variable domain, its missing parts supplied by reference TRBV5-4 and TRBJ1-1, is ETGVTQSPTHLIKTRGQQVTLRCSSQSGHNTVSWYQQALGQGPQFIFQYYREEENGRGNFPPRFSGLQFPNYSSELNVNALELDDSALYLCASSLGAGSTEAFFGQGTRLTVV.

The V call is TRBV6-5, the J call TRBJ2-7; 7 nucleotides align to TRBD1. CDR1 and CDR2 from the germline V gene are MNHEY and SVGAGI. This CDR3 is built from 12 residues. The V gene end was trimmed by 8 bases and the J gene end by 2 bases; junction bases not matched to a gene: 3. This chain's CDR3 is CASGQDTYEQYF. CDR3 nucleotides: TGTGCCAGCGGACAGGACACCTACGAGCAGTACTTC.

The chain is built from TRBV2 and TRBJ1-3, with D tentatively TRBD1 (5 bases). V gave up 5 bases and J gave up 0 bases, with 32 bases separating them. This CDR3 has 22 residues. Germline V gives CDR1 SNHLY, CDR2 FYNNEI. The CDR3: CASSFTHTGLPGPPSSGNTIYF. CDR3 nucleotides: TGTGCCAGCAGTTTTACTCACACGGGGCTTCCTGGTCCACCGAGCTCTGGAAACACCATATATTTT. Combining the CDR3 with reference TRBV2 and TRBJ1-3 gives the whole variable domain EPEVTQTPSHQVTQMGQEVILRCVPISNHLYFYWYRQILGQKVEFLVSFYNNEISEKSEIFDDQFSVERPDGSNFTLKIRSTKLEDSAMYFCASSFTHTGLPGPPSSGNTIYFGEGSWLTVV.

This chain uses TRBV13 with TRBJ2-3; 13 bases map to TRBD2. The junction had 5 bases not matched to a gene; V was cut back by 6 bases and J by 2 bases. The CDR3 runs 16 residues. Per the germline V gene, CDR1 is PRHDT and CDR2 is FYEKMQ (reference sequence). The CDR3 region is CASSPGTSGVTDTQYF. CDR3 in DNA: TGTGCCAGCAGTCCCGGGACTAGCGGGGTCACAGATACGCAGTATTTT.

The V gene is TRBV29-1, the J gene TRBJ1-2; a weak D match, TRBD1 (6 bases). The length of the CDR3 is 12 residues. Germline V gene sequence: CDR1 SQVTM, CDR2 ANQGSEA. Trimming removed 6 bases from V and 8 bases from J, with 16 bases in between. The CDR3 DNA reads as TGCAGCGTGCCCGACAGGACTTTGGGCTACACCTTC. It translates to CSVPDRTLGYTF.

V and J are TRBV5-4 and TRBJ1-1, with no clear D. The CDR3 runs 14 residues. The V end was cut by 5 bases, the J end by 0 bases, with 11 bases between. The germline V gene encodes CDR1 SGHNT and CDR2 YYREEE (reference sequence). The CDR3 protein is CASSRGPMNTEAFF. The CDR3 region has the DNA TGTGCCAGCAGTAGAGGCCCCATGAACACTGAAGCTTTCTTT.

The rearrangement links TRBV19 to TRBJ2-3; no clear D gene. CDR1 is LNHDA and CDR2 is SQIVND in the germline V gene (reference sequence). V shed 6 bases and J shed 0 bases, with 7 bases lying between them. This CDR3 contains 13 residues. CDR3 sequence: CASSPDSTDTQYF. The CDR3 bases are TGTGCCAGTAGCCCTGACAGCACAGATACGCAGTATTTT.